The T cell receptor (beta chain) under discussion was sequenced for a study of T cells in narcolepsy. Study in general: Enrolled donors included narcolepsy type 1 or type 2 patients and healthy controls. Study outcomes and limitations: Healthy controls reportedly lacked the autoreactive clonotypes serially found in patients' blood. Comparing one patient's CSF and blood CD4+ clonotypes highlighted HCRT- and TRIB2-specific autoreactive clonotypes.

Only in-frame clones appear in the TCRdb table, and some are missing; sequencing was by immunoSEQ multiplex PCR. The sample holds roughly 8,100 clones, 61% seen once. V was trimmed by 4 bases and J by 2 bases, leaving 12 bases between them. Looked up from germline, CDR1 is SGHDN and CDR2 is FVKESK. The CDR3 has 15 residues. On this clone itself: Its antigen is currently unknown.

V and J are TRBV14 and TRBJ2-1; no clear D. Sequenced sample: CD45RA- memory CD8+ T cells from PBMCs. The sequence was obtained from a human donor with narcolepsy. CDR3 coding DNA: TGTGCCAGCAGCCTCCTCGGCGGCCCCTACAATGAGCAGTTCTTC. Encoded protein: CASSLLGGPYNEQFF.